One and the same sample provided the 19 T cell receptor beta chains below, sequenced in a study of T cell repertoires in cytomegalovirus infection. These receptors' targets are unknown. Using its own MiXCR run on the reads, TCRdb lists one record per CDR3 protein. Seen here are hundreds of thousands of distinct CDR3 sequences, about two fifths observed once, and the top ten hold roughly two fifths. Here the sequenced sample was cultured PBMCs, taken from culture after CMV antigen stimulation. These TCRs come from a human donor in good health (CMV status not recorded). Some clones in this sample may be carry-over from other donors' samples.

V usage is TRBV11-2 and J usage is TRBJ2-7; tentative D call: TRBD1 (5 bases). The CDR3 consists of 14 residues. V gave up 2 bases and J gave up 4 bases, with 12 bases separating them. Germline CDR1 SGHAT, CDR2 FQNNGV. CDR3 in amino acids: CASSLLSGFYEQYF. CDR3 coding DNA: TGTGCCAGCAGCTTATTGTCAGGGTTTTACGAGCAGTACTTC.

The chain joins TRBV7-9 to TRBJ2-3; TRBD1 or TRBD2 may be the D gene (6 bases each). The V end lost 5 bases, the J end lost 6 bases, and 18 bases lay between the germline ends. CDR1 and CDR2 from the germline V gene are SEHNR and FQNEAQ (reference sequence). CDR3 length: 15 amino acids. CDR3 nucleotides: TGTGCCAGCAGCGCCCCGACAGGCCGGGGGGATACGCAGTATTTT. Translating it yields CASSAPTGRGDTQYF.

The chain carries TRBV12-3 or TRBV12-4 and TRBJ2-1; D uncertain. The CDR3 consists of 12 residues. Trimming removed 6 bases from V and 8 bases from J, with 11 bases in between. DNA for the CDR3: TGTGCCAGCAGCCCGTCCTTCGATGAGCAGTTCTTC. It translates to CASSPSFDEQFF.

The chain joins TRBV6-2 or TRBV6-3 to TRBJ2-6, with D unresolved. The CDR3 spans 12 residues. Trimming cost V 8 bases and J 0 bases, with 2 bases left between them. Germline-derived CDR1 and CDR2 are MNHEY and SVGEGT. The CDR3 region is CASRSGANVLTF. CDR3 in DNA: TGTGCCAGCCGCTCTGGGGCCAACGTCCTGACTTTC.

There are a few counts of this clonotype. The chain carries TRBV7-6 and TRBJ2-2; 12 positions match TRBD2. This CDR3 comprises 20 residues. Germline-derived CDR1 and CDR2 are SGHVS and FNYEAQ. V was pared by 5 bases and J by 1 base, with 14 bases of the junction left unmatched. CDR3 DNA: TGTGCCAGCAGCCCGACTAGCGGGAGAGCAATTGACCAGAACACCGGGGAGCTGTTTTTT. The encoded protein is CASSPTSGRAIDQNTGELFF.

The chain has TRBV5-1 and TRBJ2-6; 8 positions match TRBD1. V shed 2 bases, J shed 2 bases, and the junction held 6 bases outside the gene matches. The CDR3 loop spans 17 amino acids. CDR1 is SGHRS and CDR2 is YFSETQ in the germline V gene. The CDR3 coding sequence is TGCGCCAGCAGCTTCGCCCAGGGGGCTACTGGGGCCAACGTCCTGACTTTC. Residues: CASSFAQGATGANVLTF.

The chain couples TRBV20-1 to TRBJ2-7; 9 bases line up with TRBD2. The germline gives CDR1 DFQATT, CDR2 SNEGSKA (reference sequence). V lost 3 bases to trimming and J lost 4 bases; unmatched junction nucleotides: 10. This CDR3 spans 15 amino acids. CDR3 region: CSASSLARGGYEQYF. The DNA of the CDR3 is TGCAGTGCTAGTAGTCTAGCGCGGGGGGGATACGAGCAGTACTTC.

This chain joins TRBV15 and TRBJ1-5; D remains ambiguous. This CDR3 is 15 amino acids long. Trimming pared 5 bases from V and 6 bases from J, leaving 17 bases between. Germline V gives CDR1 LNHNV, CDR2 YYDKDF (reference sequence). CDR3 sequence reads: CATSPRRGFGQPQHF. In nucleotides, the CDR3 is TGTGCCACCAGCCCAAGGCGGGGATTCGGTCAGCCCCAGCATTTT.

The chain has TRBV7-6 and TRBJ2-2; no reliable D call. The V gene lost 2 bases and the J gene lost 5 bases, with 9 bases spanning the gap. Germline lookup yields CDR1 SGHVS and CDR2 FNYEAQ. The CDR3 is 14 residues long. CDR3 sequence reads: CASSLIAETGELFF. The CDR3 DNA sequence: TGTGCCAGCAGCTTAATCGCAGAGACCGGGGAGCTGTTTTTT.

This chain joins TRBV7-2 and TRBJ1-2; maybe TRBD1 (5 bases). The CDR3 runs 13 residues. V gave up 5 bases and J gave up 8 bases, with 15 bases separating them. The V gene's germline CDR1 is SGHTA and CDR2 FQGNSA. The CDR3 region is CASSSWGVKGYTF. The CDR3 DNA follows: TGTGCCAGCAGCAGCTGGGGGGTAAAGGGCTACACCTTC.

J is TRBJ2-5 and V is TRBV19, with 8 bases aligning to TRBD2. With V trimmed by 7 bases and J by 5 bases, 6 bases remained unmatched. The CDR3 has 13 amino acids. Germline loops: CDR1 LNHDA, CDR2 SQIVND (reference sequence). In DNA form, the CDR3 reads TGTGCCAGTACCACCCCGGGGGGGGAGACCCAGTACTTC. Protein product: CASTTPGGETQYF. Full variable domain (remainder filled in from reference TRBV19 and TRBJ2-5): DGGITQSPKYLFRKEGQNVTLSCEQNLNHDAMYWYRQDPGQGLRLIYYSQIVNDFQKGDIAEGYSVSREKKESFPLTVTSAQKNPTAFYLCASTTPGGETQYFGPGTRLLVL.

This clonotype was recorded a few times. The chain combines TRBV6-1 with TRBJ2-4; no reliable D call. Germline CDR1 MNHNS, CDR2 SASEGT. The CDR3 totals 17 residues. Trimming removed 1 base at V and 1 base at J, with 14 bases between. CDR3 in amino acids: CASSEVASAWAKNIQYF. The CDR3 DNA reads TGTGCCAGCAGTGAAGTGGCATCCGCTTGGGCCAAAAACATTCAGTACTTC.

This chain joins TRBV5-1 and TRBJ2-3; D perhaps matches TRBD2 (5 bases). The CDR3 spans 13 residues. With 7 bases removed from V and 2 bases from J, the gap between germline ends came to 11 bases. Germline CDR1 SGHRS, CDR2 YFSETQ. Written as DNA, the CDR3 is TGCGCCAGCGCGCGGGCGTCCACAGATACGCAGTATTTT. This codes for CASARASTDTQYF.

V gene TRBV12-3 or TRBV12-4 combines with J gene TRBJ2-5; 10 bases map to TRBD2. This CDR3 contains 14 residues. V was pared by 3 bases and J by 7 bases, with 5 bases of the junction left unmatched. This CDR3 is CASSLLAGEWTQYF. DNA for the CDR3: TGTGCCAGCAGTTTGCTAGCGGGGGAATGGACCCAGTACTTC.

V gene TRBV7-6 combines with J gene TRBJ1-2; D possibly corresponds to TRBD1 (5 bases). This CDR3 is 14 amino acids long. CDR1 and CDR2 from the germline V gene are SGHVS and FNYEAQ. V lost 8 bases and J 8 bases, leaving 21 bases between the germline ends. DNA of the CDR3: TGTGCCAGCCACTTTCAAACGCAGGGAGGCGGCTACACCTTC. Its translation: CASHFQTQGGGYTF.

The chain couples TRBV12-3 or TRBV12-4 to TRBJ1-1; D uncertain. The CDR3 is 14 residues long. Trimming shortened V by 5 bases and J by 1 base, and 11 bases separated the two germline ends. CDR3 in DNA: TGTGCCAGCAGTCTTTGGACGAAGAACACTGAAGCTTTCTTT. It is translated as CASSLWTKNTEAFF.

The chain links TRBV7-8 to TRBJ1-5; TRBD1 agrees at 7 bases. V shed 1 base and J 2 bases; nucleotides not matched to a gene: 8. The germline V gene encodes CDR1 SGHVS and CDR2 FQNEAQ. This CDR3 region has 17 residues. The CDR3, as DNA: TGTGCCAGCAGCTTAGTGGGCAGGGGGAAGTGCAATCAGCCCCAGCATTTT. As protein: CASSLVGRGKCNQPQHF.

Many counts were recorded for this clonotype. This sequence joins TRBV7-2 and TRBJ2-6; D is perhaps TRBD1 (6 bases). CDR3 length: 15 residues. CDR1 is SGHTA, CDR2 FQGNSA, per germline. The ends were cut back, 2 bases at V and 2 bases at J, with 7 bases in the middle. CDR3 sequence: CASSLSGAGANVLTF. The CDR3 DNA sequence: TGTGCCAGCAGCTTATCAGGGGCTGGGGCCAACGTCCTGACTTTC. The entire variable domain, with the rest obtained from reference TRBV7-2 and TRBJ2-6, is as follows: GAGVSQSPSNKVTEKGKDVELRCDPISGHTALYWYRQSLGQGLEFLIYFQGNSAPDKSGLPSDRFSAERTGGSVSTLTIQRTQQEDSAVYLCASSLSGAGANVLTFGAGSRLTVL.

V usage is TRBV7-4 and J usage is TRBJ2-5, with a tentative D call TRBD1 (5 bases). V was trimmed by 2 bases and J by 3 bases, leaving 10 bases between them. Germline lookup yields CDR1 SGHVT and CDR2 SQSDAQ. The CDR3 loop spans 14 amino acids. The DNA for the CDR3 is TGTGCCAGCAGCTTACTCAGGGCAAAAGAGACCCAGTACTTC. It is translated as CASSLLRAKETQYF.